This T cell receptor (beta chain) was recorded in a study of regulatory T cells in long-lasting Graves disease. Notes on the study in general: Favoring TRBV28, TRBJ1-2 and TRBJ2-5 was a feature seen in persistent disease.

This clonotype appeared many times. Its specificity is unknown. Time point specified: newly diagnosed GD, antithyroid drugs for less than 3 months. Researchers made the TCR library from RNA that was extracted from PBMCs. Both iRepertoire HTBI primers and Arm-PCR of CDR3 regions were used to build the TCR beta libraries. TCRdb reprocessed the multiplex PCR reads via MiXCR and lists one record per CDR3 protein. The sample contains 300,000 to 400,000 distinct CDR3 sequences, roughly 17% of which appear only once. The CDR3 consists of 14 residues. Germline values: CDR1 SGHRS, CDR2 YFSETQ. With 3 bases removed from V and 6 bases from J, the gap between germline ends came to 13 bases. The same specimen was also included in a second study, on T cells in Graves' hyperthyroidism and ophthalmopathy. That investigation notes: Orbital computed tomography, thyroid ultrasound, serum thyroxine and TRAb, and clinical symptoms together informed the diagnoses.

The specimen comprised peripheral blood mononuclear cells (PBMCs), sampled at new diagnosis, from a patient treated with antithyroid drugs. This receptor was identified in a man aged 35-49 years with Graves disease. The chain is built from TRBV5-1 and TRBJ2-4; D might be TRBD2 (5 bases). The DNA for the CDR3 is TGCGCCAGCAGCTCACACGACGGAGGAAACATTCAGTACTTC. Its protein product is CASSSHDGGNIQYF.